These T cell receptor beta chains were read from a single sample in a study of control samples from healthy donors and cancer patients. Only in-frame clones appear in the TCRdb table, and some are missing; sequencing was by immunoSEQ multiplex PCR. The sample holds 100,000 to 150,000 clones, almost 95% seen once. Sequences were obtained from PBMCs. The receptors shown here come from an elderly man with head and neck cancer. Both conserved end residues are part of each CDR3. A D gene is named only where the DNA matches it firmly. Size tells how often a clone was seen (once, few, many) or the class of an expanded clone, and some rows leave it out.

j_call: TRBJ2-3; v_call: TRBV7-2; clone_size: .; d_call: TRBD1; cdr3_nt: TGTGCCAGCAGCCACGGACAGGGACAAAGCACAGATACGCAGTATTTT; cdr3_aa: CASSHGQGQSTDTQYF
j_call: TRBJ1-2; v_call: TRBV6-6; clone_size: .; d_call: TRBD1; cdr3_nt: TGTGCCAGCAGCCCCGGGGGAAGGGGGCTTTATGGCTACACCTTC; cdr3_aa: CASSPGGRGLYGYTF
j_call: TRBJ2-3; v_call: TRBV5-4; clone_size: .; d_call: .; cdr3_nt: TGTGCCAGCAGTCAGGACAGCCGCACAGATACGCAGTATTTT; cdr3_aa: CASSQDSRTDTQYF
j_call: TRBJ1-5; v_call: TRBV1; clone_size: .; d_call: .; cdr3_nt: TGCACCAGCAGCCACTTCGGACAGGGCGGCGGGCAGCCCCAGCATTTT; cdr3_aa: CTSSHFGQGGGQPQHF
j_call: TRBJ1-5; v_call: TRBV19; clone_size: .; d_call: .; cdr3_nt: TGTGCCAGTAGTGCGACTGAGGGGCCCCAGCATTTT; cdr3_aa: CASSATEGPQHF
j_call: TRBJ2-3; v_call: TRBV5-1; clone_size: .; d_call: TRBD2; cdr3_nt: TGCGCCAGCAGCACTAGCGGGGGCGTTAGCACAGATACGCAGTATTTT; cdr3_aa: CASSTSGGVSTDTQYF
j_call: TRBJ1-1; v_call: TRBV7-9; clone_size: .; d_call: .; cdr3_nt: TGTGCCAGCGGCCGATTGATGAACACTGAAGCTTTCTTT; cdr3_aa: CASGRLMNTEAFF
j_call: TRBJ2-1; v_call: TRBV7-9; clone_size: .; d_call: TRBD2; cdr3_nt: TGTGCCAGCAGCTTAGGAGGGGGGACTAGTTCCAATGAGCAGTTCTTC; cdr3_aa: CASSLGGGTSSNEQFF
j_call: TRBJ2-3; v_call: TRBV7-8; clone_size: .; d_call: TRBD2; cdr3_nt: TGTGCCAGCAGCTTAGCAAGTGTGGCGGGGGGCCAAGATACGCAGTATTTT; cdr3_aa: CASSLASVAGGQDTQYF
j_call: TRBJ1-6; v_call: TRBV3-1/TRBV3-2; clone_size: .; d_call: .; cdr3_nt: TGTGCCAGCAGCTACCGGGATTTTAATTCACCCCTCCACTTT; cdr3_aa: CASSYRDFNSPLHF
j_call: TRBJ1-5; v_call: TRBV15; clone_size: .; d_call: .; cdr3_nt: TGTGCCACCAGCAGAGGTCTGGCAAGCGGGGGCAATCAGCCCCAGCATTTT; cdr3_aa: CATSRGLASGGNQPQHF
j_call: TRBJ2-3; v_call: TRBV6-5; clone_size: .; d_call: .; cdr3_nt: TGTGCCAGCAGTACCCGGAGTTATACGCAGTATTTT; cdr3_aa: CASSTRSYTQYF
j_call: TRBJ2-7; v_call: TRBV2; clone_size: .; d_call: .; cdr3_nt: TGTGCCAGCAGTGACAGGGGGACTTATTCGGAGCAGTACTTC; cdr3_aa: CASSDRGTYSEQYF
j_call: TRBJ2-2; v_call: TRBV27; clone_size: .; d_call: TRBD1; cdr3_nt: TGTGCCAGCAGTAGAAACAGGGGACGGCTGTTTTTT; cdr3_aa: CASSRNRGRLFF
j_call: TRBJ2-1; v_call: TRBV6-2/TRBV6-3; clone_size: .; d_call: .; cdr3_nt: TGTGCCAGCAGTTACGCGGACCACTCCTACAATGAGCAGTTCTTC; cdr3_aa: CASSYADHSYNEQFF
j_call: TRBJ1-5; v_call: TRBV15; clone_size: .; d_call: TRBD1; cdr3_nt: TGTGCCACCAGCAGAGATCCGACAGGGTATAGCAATCAGCCCCAGCATTTT; cdr3_aa: CATSRDPTGYSNQPQHF
j_call: TRBJ1-2; v_call: TRBV10-3; clone_size: .; d_call: TRBD1; cdr3_nt: TGTGCCATCAGTGGAGGACAGGGGGGACCCTATGGCTACACCTTC; cdr3_aa: CAISGGQGGPYGYTF
j_call: TRBJ1-2; v_call: TRBV5-1; clone_size: .; d_call: TRBD1; cdr3_nt: TGCGCCAGCAGCGGGACAGGGTTTGAATCTGGCTACACCTTC; cdr3_aa: CASSGTGFESGYTF
j_call: TRBJ2-3; v_call: TRBV13; clone_size: .; d_call: TRBD2; cdr3_nt: TGTGCCAGCACCACTAGCGGGAGGACCTTATACACAGATACGCAGTATTTT; cdr3_aa: CASTTSGRTLYTDTQYF
j_call: TRBJ2-2; v_call: TRBV11-1; clone_size: .; d_call: TRBD1; cdr3_nt: TGTGCCAGCAGCGATACGGGACAGGGTAACGGGGAGCTGTTTTTT; cdr3_aa: CASSDTGQGNGELFF
j_call: TRBJ1-1; v_call: TRBV5-1; clone_size: .; d_call: TRBD1; cdr3_nt: TGCGCCAGCAGTCAGGGGGAAACTGAAGCTTTCTTT; cdr3_aa: CASSQGETEAFF
j_call: TRBJ1-1; v_call: TRBV6-5; clone_size: .; d_call: .; cdr3_nt: TGTGCCAGTGTTCCGATCGGCCATGAGAACACTGAAGCTTTCTTT; cdr3_aa: CASVPIGHENTEAFF
j_call: TRBJ1-5; v_call: TRBV7-2; clone_size: .; d_call: .; cdr3_nt: TGTGCCAGCAGCCCCGGTACCAATCAGCCCCAGCATTTT; cdr3_aa: CASSPGTNQPQHF
j_call: TRBJ1-5; v_call: TRBV19; clone_size: .; d_call: .; cdr3_nt: TGTGCCAGTAGTCGGGAACATCTATCGTGGAATCAGCCCCAGCATTTT; cdr3_aa: CASSREHLSWNQPQHF
j_call: TRBJ1-1; v_call: TRBV6-5; clone_size: .; d_call: TRBD1; cdr3_nt: TGTGCCAGCAGCGCCATAGGGACAGGGAACACTGAAGCTTTCTTT; cdr3_aa: CASSAIGTGNTEAFF
j_call: TRBJ1-6; v_call: TRBV19; clone_size: .; d_call: TRBD1; cdr3_nt: TGTGCCAGTAGGACAACCGGACAGGGGGCTAGAAATTCACCCCTCCACTTT; cdr3_aa: CASRTTGQGARNSPLHF
j_call: TRBJ2-7; v_call: TRBV7-6; clone_size: .; d_call: TRBD2; cdr3_nt: TGTGCCAGCAGCTTAGCGCACGGGACTAGCGGGATCTACGAGCAGTACTTC; cdr3_aa: CASSLAHGTSGIYEQYF
j_call: TRBJ2-3; v_call: TRBV5-4; clone_size: .; d_call: .; cdr3_nt: TGTGCCAGCAGCTTGGGCGGGATTAGCACAGATACGCAGTATTTT; cdr3_aa: CASSLGGISTDTQYF
j_call: TRBJ2-7; v_call: TRBV29-1; clone_size: .; d_call: .; cdr3_nt: TGCAGCGTCGCTACAGGTACCTACGAGCAGTACTTC; cdr3_aa: CSVATGTYEQYF
j_call: TRBJ1-1; v_call: TRBV30; clone_size: .; d_call: .; cdr3_nt: TGTGCCTGGAGGGCCCCATCTTCAAACACTGAAGCTTTCTTT; cdr3_aa: CAWRAPSSNTEAFF
j_call: TRBJ2-7; v_call: TRBV29-1; clone_size: .; d_call: .; cdr3_nt: TGCAGCGTTGGGCAGGGGCACGAGCAGTACTTC; cdr3_aa: CSVGQGHEQYF
j_call: TRBJ2-5; v_call: TRBV7-9; clone_size: .; d_call: .; cdr3_nt: TGTGCCAGCAGCCGCACGGGACACCAAGAGACCCAGTACTTC; cdr3_aa: CASSRTGHQETQYF
j_call: TRBJ2-7; v_call: TRBV5-1; clone_size: .; d_call: .; cdr3_nt: TGCGCCAGCAGCTTGGGCGAGGGCGAGCAGTACTTT; cdr3_aa: CASSLGEGEQYF
j_call: TRBJ2-5; v_call: TRBV10-3; clone_size: .; d_call: .; cdr3_nt: TGTGCCATCAGTGAGTCGGAGATCCGGGGAGAGACCCAGTACTTC; cdr3_aa: CAISESEIRGETQYF
j_call: TRBJ1-4; v_call: TRBV5-8; clone_size: .; d_call: TRBD1; cdr3_nt: TGTGCCAGCAGCTTTCAGGGGGCCTTTTTT; cdr3_aa: CASSFQGAFF
j_call: TRBJ1-2; v_call: TRBV7-2; clone_size: once; d_call: .; cdr3_nt: TGTGCCAGCAGCTTAGGGAGGGATTCCCTAGACTATGGCTACACCTTC; cdr3_aa: CASSLGRDSLDYGYTF
j_call: TRBJ1-1; v_call: TRBV5-1; clone_size: .; d_call: TRBD1; cdr3_nt: TGCGCCAGCAGCTTGGGCGGACAGGTCACTGAAGCTTTCTTT; cdr3_aa: CASSLGGQVTEAFF
j_call: TRBJ2-1; v_call: TRBV29-1; clone_size: .; d_call: TRBD2; cdr3_nt: TGCAGCGTAACCGGGACTAGCGGGAGTTACAATGAGCAGTTCTTC; cdr3_aa: CSVTGTSGSYNEQFF
j_call: TRBJ2-1; v_call: TRBV11-2; clone_size: .; d_call: TRBD2; cdr3_nt: TGTGCCAGCAGCTCAGGGACTACCCGACCCAATGAGCAGTTCTTC; cdr3_aa: CASSSGTTRPNEQFF
j_call: TRBJ1-2; v_call: TRBV5-5; clone_size: .; d_call: TRBD1; cdr3_nt: TGTGCCAGCAGCTCACCTACAGGGACAGTGGGTGGCTACACCTTC; cdr3_aa: CASSSPTGTVGGYTF
j_call: TRBJ1-3; v_call: TRBV9; clone_size: .; d_call: .; cdr3_nt: TGTGCCAGCAGCCCCATAGACAGACCTGGAAACACCATATATTTT; cdr3_aa: CASSPIDRPGNTIYF
j_call: TRBJ1-2; v_call: TRBV27; clone_size: .; d_call: .; cdr3_nt: TGTGCCAGCAGTCGCAAACTAGGATCCACGGGAGGGATCAGGTTCTATGGCTACACCTTC; cdr3_aa: CASSRKLGSTGGIRFYGYTF
j_call: TRBJ1-2; v_call: TRBV7-9; clone_size: .; d_call: .; cdr3_nt: TGTGCCAGCAGCTTAGGGCAGCTTTATGGCTACACCTTC; cdr3_aa: CASSLGQLYGYTF
j_call: TRBJ2-5; v_call: TRBV2; clone_size: .; d_call: .; cdr3_nt: TGTGCCAGCATAAGGGTCTCGCAAGAGACCCAGTACTTC; cdr3_aa: CASIRVSQETQYF
j_call: TRBJ2-5; v_call: TRBV4-1; clone_size: .; d_call: TRBD2; cdr3_nt: TGCGCCAGCAGCCATGTTCCGCCTTTCGGGGGGGCTAGAGAGACCCAGTACTTC; cdr3_aa: CASSHVPPFGGARETQYF
j_call: TRBJ2-1; v_call: TRBV2; clone_size: .; d_call: TRBD2; cdr3_nt: TGTGCCAGCAGCCCGACCGGGACTAGCGGGAGCAATGAGCAGTTCTTC; cdr3_aa: CASSPTGTSGSNEQFF
j_call: TRBJ2-7; v_call: TRBV4-3; clone_size: .; d_call: TRBD2; cdr3_nt: TGCGCCAGCAGCCAGAGTCCTCGCGGGAGCTACGAGCAGTACTTC; cdr3_aa: CASSQSPRGSYEQYF
j_call: TRBJ1-6; v_call: TRBV10-3; clone_size: .; d_call: TRBD1; cdr3_nt: TGTGCCATCAGTCGGACAGGTCGGGATTCACCCCTCCACTTT; cdr3_aa: CAISRTGRDSPLHF
j_call: TRBJ2-5; v_call: TRBV12-3/TRBV12-4; clone_size: .; d_call: TRBD1; cdr3_nt: TGTGCCAGCAGTCTACAGGGGCAAGAGACCCAGTACTTC; cdr3_aa: CASSLQGQETQYF
j_call: TRBJ2-1; v_call: TRBV18; clone_size: .; d_call: .; cdr3_nt: TGTGCCAGCTCACCAGATAGCCTAATCGGGAATGAGCAGTTCTTC; cdr3_aa: CASSPDSLIGNEQFF
j_call: TRBJ2-1; v_call: TRBV6-2/TRBV6-3; clone_size: .; d_call: TRBD1; cdr3_nt: TGTGCCAGCAGTTACTCCGGACAGGGGGCCTTTGGGGAGCAGTTCTTC; cdr3_aa: CASSYSGQGAFGEQFF
j_call: TRBJ2-7; v_call: TRBV27; clone_size: .; d_call: .; cdr3_nt: TGTGCCAGCACCCCGAAGGCGGGGTGGGCTTACGAGCAGTACTTC; cdr3_aa: CASTPKAGWAYEQYF
j_call: TRBJ2-7; v_call: TRBV18; clone_size: .; d_call: .; cdr3_nt: TGTGCCAGCTCACCAAGGGGGAGCTCCTACGAGCAGTACTTC; cdr3_aa: CASSPRGSSYEQYF
j_call: TRBJ1-5; v_call: TRBV6-1; clone_size: .; d_call: .; cdr3_nt: TGTGCCAGCAGTGAATGGAGGGGGGAGGCCAATCAGCCCCAGCATTTT; cdr3_aa: CASSEWRGEANQPQHF
j_call: TRBJ2-7; v_call: TRBV3-1/TRBV3-2; clone_size: .; d_call: .; cdr3_nt: TGTGCCAGCAGCCCCTCGGGGTACGAGCAGTACTTC; cdr3_aa: CASSPSGYEQYF
j_call: TRBJ1-3; v_call: TRBV5-1; clone_size: .; d_call: TRBD1; cdr3_nt: TGCGCCAGCAGACGTACAGGGGGCGGCTCTGGAAACACCATATATTTT; cdr3_aa: CASRRTGGGSGNTIYF
j_call: TRBJ2-3; v_call: TRBV9; clone_size: .; d_call: .; cdr3_nt: TGTGCCAGCAGCGTAAACAGCGCCCACACAGATACGCAGTATTTT; cdr3_aa: CASSVNSAHTDTQYF
j_call: TRBJ1-2; v_call: TRBV5-4; clone_size: .; d_call: .; cdr3_nt: TGTGCCAGCAGCTTCGACAGATCCCGGGGCTACACCTTC; cdr3_aa: CASSFDRSRGYTF